The 30 T cell receptor beta chains given below trace back to one sample, sequenced in a study of OX40 agonist ivuxolimab in advanced cancers. Sequenced by immunoSEQ multiplex PCR; TCRdb stores in-frame clones only, minus some. The sample yields fewer than 60,000 clones, less than 90% seen once. Sequences were derived from CD4+ or CD8+ T cells sorted from blood, sampled in a trial of the OX40 agonist ivuxolimab. The source is an adult with an advanced solid tumor such as melanoma, head and neck, liver or kidney cancer.

The chain carries TRBV7-2 and TRBJ2-3; 10 positions agree with TRBD1. The CDR3 loop spans 15 amino acids. With V trimmed by 3 bases and J by 7 bases, 7 bases remained unmatched. Germline V gene lookup returns CDR1 SGHTA and CDR2 FQGNSA. CDR3 amino acids: CASSFMGQGHNTQYF. The CDR3 DNA follows: TGTGCCAGCAGCTTTATGGGACAGGGGCATAATACGCAGTATTTT.

The V and J genes are TRBV7-6 and TRBJ1-1; 9 nucleotides line up with TRBD1. Losses at the gene ends were 5 bases for V and 4 bases for J; bases not matched to a gene: 11. The CDR3 covers 16 residues. Looked up from germline, CDR1 is SGHVS and CDR2 is FNYEAQ. In DNA, the CDR3 is TGTGCCAGCAGCAAAATTCCACAGGGGGCCGGCACTGAAGCTTTCTTT. Translating it yields CASSKIPQGAGTEAFF.

The chain couples TRBV19 to TRBJ2-7; D is possibly TRBD1 (6 bases). This CDR3 has 14 amino acids. V gave up 7 bases and J gave up 0 bases, with 13 bases separating them. Germline V gene lookup returns CDR1 LNHDA and CDR2 SQIVND (reference sequence). The CDR3 sequence: CASTKTGSSYEQYF. The CDR3 nucleotides are TGTGCCAGTACCAAGACAGGAAGCTCCTACGAGCAGTACTTC. The full variable domain, its missing parts supplied by reference TRBV19 and TRBJ2-7, is DGGITQSPKYLFRKEGQNVTLSCEQNLNHDAMYWYRQDPGQGLRLIYYSQIVNDFQKGDIAEGYSVSREKKESFPLTVTSAQKNPTAFYLCASTKTGSSYEQYFGPGTRLTVT.

The chain links TRBV19 to TRBJ2-7, with TRBD2 matching 7 bases. Germline assignment: CDR1 LNHDA and CDR2 SQIVND (reference sequence). The CDR3 runs to 15 residues. Trimming removed 9 bases from V and 4 bases from J; junction bases left unmatched: 15. The CDR3 spells CASTSQTSKGYEQYF. Written as DNA, the CDR3 is TGTGCCAGCACTAGTCAGACTAGCAAGGGGTACGAGCAGTACTTC.

This clone was recorded a few times. The V call is TRBV19, the J call TRBJ1-5, with 9 bases fitting TRBD1. V lost 6 bases and J lost 4; bases outside the gene matches: 4. The CDR3 is made up of 14 amino acids. The germline V gene has CDR1 LNHDA and CDR2 SQIVND (reference sequence). The DNA for the CDR3 is TGTGCCAGTAGCACCGACAGGGGGAATCAGCCCCAGCATTTT. This codes for CASSTDRGNQPQHF.

V usage is TRBV6-6 and J usage is TRBJ1-1, with D possibly matching TRBD1 (5 bases). CDR3 length: 14 residues. Germline CDR1 is MNHNY and CDR2 is SVGAGI (reference sequence). Trimming took off 6 bases at V and 0 bases at J, with 11 bases between the two ends. The CDR3 spells CASRPGGMNTEAFF. DNA for the CDR3: TGTGCCAGCAGACCTGGGGGAATGAACACTGAAGCTTTCTTT.

This rearrangement joins TRBV7-2 to TRBJ2-7; 12 bases are shared with TRBD2. V was clipped by 4 bases and J by 1 base; unmatched bases: 2. Germline V gives CDR1 SGHTA, CDR2 FQGNSA. CDR3 length: 15 amino acids. CDR3 sequence (DNA): TGTGCCAGCAGCTCAGGACTAGCGGGATCCTACGAGCAGTACTTC. Amino acids: CASSSGLAGSYEQYF.

The chain links TRBV10-3 to TRBJ1-1, with TRBD1 matching over 7 bases. Germline V gene sequence: CDR1 ENHRY, CDR2 SYGVKD. Trimming cost V 2 bases and J 6 bases; bases outside gene matches: 6. The CDR3 has 14 residues. The DNA of the CDR3 is TGTGCCATCAGTGAGGACAGGGTTGGTTCTGAAGCTTTCTTT. It yields the protein CAISEDRVGSEAFF.

The CDR3 here is CASSLQVLNTEAFF. The CDR3 DNA reads as TGTGCCAGCAGCTTACAGGTATTGAACACTGAAGCTTTCTTT. The V call is TRBV7-2, the J call TRBJ1-1; no firm D call. In germline, CDR1 is SGHTA, CDR2 FQGNSA. V was trimmed by 2 bases and J by 0 bases, leaving 7 bases between them. CDR3 length equals 14 residues.

CDR3 nucleotide sequence: TGTGCCTGGAATGCAGGCACAGATACGCAGTATTTT. It encodes CAWNAGTDTQYF. This sequence joins TRBV30 and TRBJ2-3; D remains ambiguous. The CDR3 is 12 amino acids. From germline, CDR1 is GTSNPN and CDR2 SVGIG (reference sequence). The V end was cut by 4 bases, the J end by 1 base, with 6 bases between.

This chain connects TRBV28 to TRBJ1-3; D may be TRBD1 (5 bases). Germline V gene sequence: CDR1 MDHEN, CDR2 SYDVKM. The CDR3 runs to 14 residues. The germline V and J ends were trimmed by 2 bases and 6 bases, with 11 bases remaining between them. CDR3 sequence: CASSLSRVANTIYF. The CDR3 DNA reads as TGTGCCAGCAGTTTAAGCAGGGTGGCAAACACCATATATTTT.

The chain combines TRBV19 with TRBJ2-5; D is unresolved. CDR3 length equals 12 residues. Trimming stripped 5 bases from V and 2 bases from J, with 6 bases between. The germline CDR1 and CDR2 sequences are LNHDA and SQIVND (reference sequence). The chain's CDR3 is CASSEGQETQYF. As DNA, the CDR3 is TGTGCCAGTAGTGAAGGGCAAGAGACCCAGTACTTC.

The chain joins TRBV28 to TRBJ2-2; possibly TRBD1 for D (6 bases). The ends were cut back, 10 bases at V and 5 bases at J, with 20 bases in the middle. CDR3 length equals 15 residues. Germline V CDR1 and CDR2: MDHEN, SYDVKM. DNA of the CDR3: TGTGCCATCTCCCTGATACAGGGTAGAACCGGGGAGCTGTTTTTT. Its translation: CAISLIQGRTGELFF.

Comment on this clone: The same CDR3 is also encoded by other DNA sequences in this sample. This chain uses TRBV5-8 with TRBJ2-5, with D possibly matching TRBD2 (5 bases). The germline CDR1 and CDR2 sequences are SGHTS and YDEGEE. The CDR3 sequence is 12 residues long. Trimming cost V 4 bases and J 5 bases, with 9 bases left between them. The CDR3 nucleotides are TGTGCCAGCAGCCCACGGAGGGAGACCCAGTACTTC. Translation gives CASSPRRETQYF.

This rearrangement joins TRBV19 to TRBJ1-1; 9 bases fit TRBD1. Germline V gives CDR1 LNHDA, CDR2 SQIVND (reference sequence). V lost 9 bases and J lost 4; bases outside the gene matches: 6. The CDR3 runs to 13 residues. The CDR3, as DNA: TGTGCCAGCAAACAGGGGGCGGTCACTGAAGCTTTCTTT. It yields the protein CASKQGAVTEAFF. Variable domain in full (rest from reference TRBV19 and TRBJ1-1): DGGITQSPKYLFRKEGQNVTLSCEQNLNHDAMYWYRQDPGQGLRLIYYSQIVNDFQKGDIAEGYSVSREKKESFPLTVTSAQKNPTAFYLCASKQGAVTEAFFGQGTRLTVV.

The V call is TRBV6-6, the J call TRBJ2-7; D possibly corresponds to TRBD1 (6 bases). The CDR3 runs 15 residues. Germline V CDR1 and CDR2: MNHNY, SVGAGI (reference sequence). V dropped 4 bases and J dropped 1 base, with 14 bases sitting between them. CDR3: CASSSNPTGSYEQYF. Written as DNA, the CDR3 is TGTGCCAGCAGTTCCAATCCTACAGGGTCCTACGAGCAGTACTTC.

The chain employs TRBV2 and TRBJ2-1; the D gene is possibly TRBD1 (5 bases). The CDR3 loop spans 12 amino acids. V was clipped by 6 bases and J by 8 bases, with 11 bases between them. The V gene's germline CDR1 is SNHLY and CDR2 FYNNEI. The CDR3 DNA reads as TGTGCCAGCAGGAAGGGGTTCGATGAGCAGTTCTTC. Its translation is CASRKGFDEQFF.

V usage is TRBV28 and J usage is TRBJ1-2; D call uncertain. Germline V gene sequence: CDR1 MDHEN, CDR2 SYDVKM. The CDR3 sequence is 11 residues long. V shed 8 bases and J shed 5 bases, with 9 bases lying between them. The CDR3 nucleotides are TGTGCCAGCCGAAACTCGTATGGCTACACCTTC. It codes for CASRNSYGYTF.

The chain's CDR3 is CASLTGGVGELFF. CDR3 bases: TGTGCCAGCCTAACAGGGGGCGTCGGGGAGCTGTTTTTT. J is TRBJ2-2 and V is TRBV28; 9 bases match TRBD1. The germline V gene has CDR1 MDHEN and CDR2 SYDVKM. The V and J ends lost 8 bases and 7 bases, in that order; junction bases with no gene match: 5. This CDR3 has 13 residues.

The chain uses TRBV18 and TRBJ2-2; no clear D gene. The V end lost 3 bases, the J end lost 1 base, and 9 bases lay between the germline ends. The germline V gene has CDR1 KGHSH and CDR2 LQKENI. The CDR3 extends over 15 amino acids. The CDR3 DNA sequence: TGTGCCAGCTCACCGACCTCTAAGAACACCGGGGAGCTGTTTTTT. Protein sequence: CASSPTSKNTGELFF.

This clone has just one count. The chain joins TRBV29-1 to TRBJ1-4; 8 positions agree with TRBD1. CDR1 is SQVTM, CDR2 ANQGSEA, per germline. This CDR3 spans 15 amino acids. The trim removed 8 bases at V and 3 bases at J, leaving 11 bases unmatched. In nucleotides, the CDR3 is TGCAGCATCGGACAGGGAGGTTCGGCTAATGAAAAACTGTTTTTT. Its translation is CSIGQGGSANEKLFF.

The genes are TRBV11-3 and TRBJ1-3; no firm D call. Trimming took off 6 bases at V and 3 bases at J, with 9 bases between the two ends. The CDR3 totals 13 residues. Germline V gene lookup returns CDR1 SGHNT and CDR2 YENEEA. The CDR3 coding sequence is TGTGCCAGCAGTACGGCGGTTGGAAACACCATATATTTT. Its translation is CASSTAVGNTIYF. The full variable domain, rest sourced from reference TRBV11-3 and TRBJ1-3, is EAGVVQSPRYKIIEKKQPVAFWCNPISGHNTLYWYLQNLGQGPELLIRYENEEAVDDSQLPKDRFSAERLKGVDSTLKIQPAELGDSAVYLCASSTAVGNTIYFGEGSWLTVV.

This chain connects TRBV7-9 to TRBJ1-1; D is undetermined. This CDR3 contains 15 residues. Germline V CDR1 and CDR2: SEHNR, FQNEAQ (reference sequence). The V and J ends lost 1 base and 6 bases respectively, with 15 bases between them. CDR3: CASSLELEGLAEAFF. CDR3 bases: TGTGCCAGCAGCTTAGAGTTAGAGGGATTGGCTGAAGCTTTCTTT. Full variable domain (rest looked up from reference TRBV7-9 and TRBJ1-1): DTGVSQNPRHKITKRGQNVTFRCDPISEHNRLYWYRQTLGQGPEFLTYFQNEAQLEKSRLLSDRFSAERPKGSFSTLEIQRTEQGDSAMYLCASSLELEGLAEAFFGQGTRLTVV.

The chain joins TRBV9 to TRBJ2-2; maybe TRBD1 (6 bases). The CDR3 length is 14 residues. With 3 bases removed from V and 4 bases from J, the gap between germline ends came to 10 bases. The germline V gene has CDR1 SGDLS and CDR2 YYNGEE. The CDR3 spells CASSAGAVTGELFF. The CDR3 DNA is TGTGCCAGCAGCGCAGGGGCCGTCACCGGGGAGCTGTTTTTT.

The sample holds one count of this clone. The chain is built from TRBV12-5 and TRBJ2-2; TRBD2 matches at 12 bases. The CDR3 runs 17 residues. The germline V gene has CDR1 LGHNT and CDR2 FRNRAP. The V segment lost 6 bases and the J segment 1 base; nucleotides outside the gene matches: 6. Here the CDR3 reads CASGPGTSGRNTGELFF. CDR3 DNA sequence: TGTGCTAGTGGCCCCGGGACTAGCGGGCGGAACACCGGGGAGCTGTTTTTT. Combining the CDR3 with reference TRBV12-5 and TRBJ2-2 gives the whole variable domain DARVTQTPRHKVTEMGQEVTMRCQPILGHNTVFWYRQTMMQGLELLAYFRNRAPLDDSGMPKDRFSAEMPDATLATLKIQPSEPRDSAVYFCASGPGTSGRNTGELFFGEGSRLTVL.

V usage is TRBV6-6 and J usage is TRBJ2-7; 7 bases match TRBD1. The CDR3 totals 11 residues. Trimming cost V 2 bases and J 12 bases; bases outside gene matches: 4. Per germline, CDR1 MNHNY and CDR2 SVGAGI (reference sequence). The CDR3: CASSYAQGWYF. The CDR3 region has the DNA TGTGCCAGCAGTTACGCACAGGGGTGGTACTTC.

V is TRBV19 and J is TRBJ2-5, with unresolved D. V was clipped by 4 bases and J by 2 bases, with 8 bases between them. This CDR3 spans 13 amino acids. CDR1 is LNHDA and CDR2 is SQIVND in the germline V gene (reference sequence). The CDR3 region is CASSKQQQETQYF. Here the CDR3 DNA reads TGTGCCAGTAGTAAGCAGCAACAAGAGACCCAGTACTTC.

CDR3: CASSFISGGPDTQYF. The CDR3 DNA reads as TGTGCCAGCAGCTTTATCTCGGGAGGGCCGGATACGCAGTATTTT. The rearrangement joins TRBV7-2 to TRBJ2-3; TRBD2 matches 8 bases. The V and J ends lost 3 bases and 6 bases, in that order; junction bases with no gene match: 8. Germline V CDR1 and CDR2: SGHTA, FQGNSA. This CDR3 has 15 residues.

The chain employs TRBV19 and TRBJ2-3; D possibly matches TRBD1 or TRBD2 (7 bases each). Germline-derived CDR1 and CDR2 are LNHDA and SQIVND (reference sequence). This CDR3 spans 15 amino acids. V lost 8 bases to trimming and J lost 0 bases, with 15 bases between them. CDR3 protein: CASGTRGGSTDTQYF. As DNA, the CDR3 is TGTGCCAGTGGAACCAGGGGGGGGAGCACAGATACGCAGTATTTT.

The rearrangement links TRBV27 to TRBJ2-7, with a tentative D call TRBD1 (6 bases). There are 12 residues in the CDR3. Looked up from germline, CDR1 is MNHEY and CDR2 is SMNVEV (reference sequence). Trimming removed 8 bases from V and 7 bases from J, with 15 bases in between. The CDR3 region is CASGTTGFEQYF. CDR3 nucleotide sequence: TGTGCCAGCGGAACGACAGGCTTTGAGCAGTACTTC.